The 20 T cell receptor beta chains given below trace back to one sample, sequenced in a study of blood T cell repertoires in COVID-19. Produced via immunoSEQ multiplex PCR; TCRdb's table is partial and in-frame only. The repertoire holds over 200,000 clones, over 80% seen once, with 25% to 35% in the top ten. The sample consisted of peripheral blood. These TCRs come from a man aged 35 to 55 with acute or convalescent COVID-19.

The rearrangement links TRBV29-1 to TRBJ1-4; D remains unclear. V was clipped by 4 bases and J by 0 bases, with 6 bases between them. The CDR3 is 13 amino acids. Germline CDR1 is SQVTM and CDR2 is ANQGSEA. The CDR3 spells CSVGRATNEKLFF. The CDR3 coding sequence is TGCAGCGTTGGTCGAGCAACTAATGAAAAACTGTTTTTT.

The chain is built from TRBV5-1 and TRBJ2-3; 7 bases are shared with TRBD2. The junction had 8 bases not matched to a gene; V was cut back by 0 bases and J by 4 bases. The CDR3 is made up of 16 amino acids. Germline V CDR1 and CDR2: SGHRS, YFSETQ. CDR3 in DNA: TGCGCCAGCAGCTTGGAAGGCGGGAGCTGGGCAGATACGCAGTATTTT. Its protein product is CASSLEGGSWADTQYF.

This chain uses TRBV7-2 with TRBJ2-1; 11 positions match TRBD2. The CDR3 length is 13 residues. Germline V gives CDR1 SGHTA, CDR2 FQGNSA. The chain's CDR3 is CALRLAGRNEQFF. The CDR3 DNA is TGTGCTCTAAGACTAGCGGGACGGAATGAGCAGTTCTTC.

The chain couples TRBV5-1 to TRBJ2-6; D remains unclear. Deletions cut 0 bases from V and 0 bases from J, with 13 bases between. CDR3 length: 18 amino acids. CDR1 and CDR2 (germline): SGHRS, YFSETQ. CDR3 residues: CASSLDHQVFSGANVLTF. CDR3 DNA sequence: TGCGCCAGCAGCTTGGATCACCAGGTCTTCTCTGGGGCCAACGTCCTGACTTTC. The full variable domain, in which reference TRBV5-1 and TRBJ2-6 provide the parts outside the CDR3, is KAGVTQTPRYLIKTRGQQVTLSCSPISGHRSVSWYQQTPGQGLQFLFEYFSETQRNKGNFPGRFSGRQFSNSRSEMNVSTLELGDSALYLCASSLDHQVFSGANVLTFGAGSRLTVL.

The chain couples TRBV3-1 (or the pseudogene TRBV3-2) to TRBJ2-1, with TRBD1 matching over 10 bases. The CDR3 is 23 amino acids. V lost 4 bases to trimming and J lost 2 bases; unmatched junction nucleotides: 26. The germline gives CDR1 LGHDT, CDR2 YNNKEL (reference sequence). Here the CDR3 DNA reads TGTGCCAGCAGCCTCGGGACAGGGGCCGGATCTCGATGCTGGTTTTACGCCTACAATGAGCAGTTCTTC. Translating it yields CASSLGTGAGSRCWFYAYNEQFF.

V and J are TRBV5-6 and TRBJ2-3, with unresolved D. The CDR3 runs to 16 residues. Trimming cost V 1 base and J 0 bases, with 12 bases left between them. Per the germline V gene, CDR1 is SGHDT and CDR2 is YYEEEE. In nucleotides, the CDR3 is TGTGCCAGCAGCTTGATCTACACAGATAGCACAGATACGCAGTATTTT. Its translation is CASSLIYTDSTDTQYF.

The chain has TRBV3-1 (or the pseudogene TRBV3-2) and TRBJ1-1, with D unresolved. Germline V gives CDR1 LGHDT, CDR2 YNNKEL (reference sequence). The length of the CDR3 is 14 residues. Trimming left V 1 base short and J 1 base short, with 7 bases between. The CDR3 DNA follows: TGTGCCAGCAGCCAAGCGGGTTGGAACACTGAAGCTTTCTTT. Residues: CASSQAGWNTEAFF.

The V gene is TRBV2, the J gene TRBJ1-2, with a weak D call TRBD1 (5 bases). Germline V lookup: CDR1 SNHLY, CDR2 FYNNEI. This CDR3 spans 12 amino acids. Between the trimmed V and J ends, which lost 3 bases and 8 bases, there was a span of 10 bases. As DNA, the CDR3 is TGTGCCAGCAGTGAGGACACCGGGGGCTACACCTTC. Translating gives CASSEDTGGYTF. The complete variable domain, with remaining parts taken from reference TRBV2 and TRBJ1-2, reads EPEVTQTPSHQVTQMGQEVILRCVPISNHLYFYWYRQILGQKVEFLVSFYNNEISEKSEIFDDQFSVERPDGSNFTLKIRSTKLEDSAMYFCASSEDTGGYTFGSGTRLTVV.

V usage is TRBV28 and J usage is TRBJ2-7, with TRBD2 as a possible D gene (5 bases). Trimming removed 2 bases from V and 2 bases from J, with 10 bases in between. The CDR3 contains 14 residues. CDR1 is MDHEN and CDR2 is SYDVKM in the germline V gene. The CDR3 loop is CASSLPRGAYEQYF. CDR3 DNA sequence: TGTGCCAGCAGTTTACCCCGGGGAGCCTACGAGCAGTACTTC. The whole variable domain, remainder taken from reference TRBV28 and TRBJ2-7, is DVKVTQSSRYLVKRTGEKVFLECVQDMDHENMFWYRQDPGLGLRLIYFSYDVKMKEKGDIPEGYSVSREKKERFSLILESASTNQTSMYLCASSLPRGAYEQYFGPGTRLTVT.

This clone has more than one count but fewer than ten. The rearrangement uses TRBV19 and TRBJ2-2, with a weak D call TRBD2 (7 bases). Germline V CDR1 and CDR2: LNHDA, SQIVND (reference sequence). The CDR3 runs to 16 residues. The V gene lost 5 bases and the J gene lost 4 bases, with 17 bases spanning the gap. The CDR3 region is CASSAKGGGTTGELFF. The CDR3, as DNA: TGTGCCAGTAGTGCCAAAGGGGGAGGGACCACCGGGGAGCTGTTTTTT.

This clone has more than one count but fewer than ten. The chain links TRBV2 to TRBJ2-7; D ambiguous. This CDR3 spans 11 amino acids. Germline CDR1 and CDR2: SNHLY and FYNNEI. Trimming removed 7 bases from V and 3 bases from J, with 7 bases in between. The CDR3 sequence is CASNSRYEQYF. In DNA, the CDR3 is TGTGCCAGCAACAGCCGCTACGAGCAGTACTTC.

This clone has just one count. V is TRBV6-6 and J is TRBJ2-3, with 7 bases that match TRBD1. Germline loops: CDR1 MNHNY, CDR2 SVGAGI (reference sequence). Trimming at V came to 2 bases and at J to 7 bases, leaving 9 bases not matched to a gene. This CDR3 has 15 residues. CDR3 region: CASSYEGAQGNTQYF. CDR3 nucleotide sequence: TGTGCCAGCAGTTACGAGGGGGCGCAGGGTAATACGCAGTATTTT.

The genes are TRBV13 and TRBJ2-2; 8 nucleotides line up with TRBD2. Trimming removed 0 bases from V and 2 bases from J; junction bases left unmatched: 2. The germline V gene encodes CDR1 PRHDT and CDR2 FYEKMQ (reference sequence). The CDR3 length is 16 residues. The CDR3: CASSLGLAGNTGELFF. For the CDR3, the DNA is TGTGCCAGCAGCTTAGGGCTAGCGGGCAACACCGGGGAGCTGTTTTTT.

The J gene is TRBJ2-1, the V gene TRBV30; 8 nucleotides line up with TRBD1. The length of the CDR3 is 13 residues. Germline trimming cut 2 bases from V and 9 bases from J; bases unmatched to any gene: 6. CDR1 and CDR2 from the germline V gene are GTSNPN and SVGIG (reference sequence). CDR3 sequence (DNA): TGTGCCTGGAGTTCGACAGGGGTTGGTGAGCAGTTCTTC. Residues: CAWSSTGVGEQFF.

CDR3: CASSLGTAGNTIYF. The CDR3 coding sequence is TGTGCCAGCAGTTTAGGTACGGCTGGAAACACCATATATTTT. The chain links TRBV28 to TRBJ1-3; D is undetermined. This CDR3 has 14 residues. CDR1 and CDR2 from the germline V gene are MDHEN and SYDVKM. V shed 2 bases and J shed 2 bases, with 7 bases lying between them.

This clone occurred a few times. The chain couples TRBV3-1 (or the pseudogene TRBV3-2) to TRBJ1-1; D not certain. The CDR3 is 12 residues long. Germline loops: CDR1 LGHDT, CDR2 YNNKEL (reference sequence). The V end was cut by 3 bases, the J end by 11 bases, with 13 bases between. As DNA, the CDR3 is TGTGCCAGCAGCCACCCCGCGGGGTCGGCTTTCTTT. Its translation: CASSHPAGSAFF.

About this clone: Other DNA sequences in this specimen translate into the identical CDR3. The DNA for the CDR3 is TGTGCCAGCAGCTTAGACGGTAGCAATCAGCCCCAGCATTTT. This codes for CASSLDGSNQPQHF. V is TRBV7-2 and J is TRBJ1-5, with D hard to call. Trimming stripped 1 base from V and 0 bases from J, with 4 bases between. This CDR3 region has 14 residues. Germline values: CDR1 SGHTA, CDR2 FQGNSA.

In nucleotides, the CDR3 is TGTGCCAGCAGTCGGGGGGGCCCACGCGAGCAGTACTTC. This sequence encodes CASSRGGPREQYF. The rearrangement joins TRBV27 to TRBJ2-7; 8 nucleotides line up with TRBD2. Looked up from germline, CDR1 is MNHEY and CDR2 is SMNVEV (reference sequence). The CDR3 has 13 residues. J was trimmed by 6 bases and V by 5 bases; bases with no gene match: 6.

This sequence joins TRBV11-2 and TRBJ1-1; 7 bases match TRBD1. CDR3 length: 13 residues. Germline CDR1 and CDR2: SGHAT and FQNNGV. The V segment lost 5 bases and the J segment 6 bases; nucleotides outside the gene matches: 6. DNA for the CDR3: TGTGCCAGCAGCATGACAGGGATCGCTGAAGCTTTCTTT. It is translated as CASSMTGIAEAFF.

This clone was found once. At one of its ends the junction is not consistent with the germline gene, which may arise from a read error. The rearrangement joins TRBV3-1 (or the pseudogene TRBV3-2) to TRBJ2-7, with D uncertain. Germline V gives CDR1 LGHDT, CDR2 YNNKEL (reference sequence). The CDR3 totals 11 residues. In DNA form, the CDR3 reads TGTGCCAGCAGTACAGAGTTCTACATGACATTC. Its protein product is CASSTEFYMTF.